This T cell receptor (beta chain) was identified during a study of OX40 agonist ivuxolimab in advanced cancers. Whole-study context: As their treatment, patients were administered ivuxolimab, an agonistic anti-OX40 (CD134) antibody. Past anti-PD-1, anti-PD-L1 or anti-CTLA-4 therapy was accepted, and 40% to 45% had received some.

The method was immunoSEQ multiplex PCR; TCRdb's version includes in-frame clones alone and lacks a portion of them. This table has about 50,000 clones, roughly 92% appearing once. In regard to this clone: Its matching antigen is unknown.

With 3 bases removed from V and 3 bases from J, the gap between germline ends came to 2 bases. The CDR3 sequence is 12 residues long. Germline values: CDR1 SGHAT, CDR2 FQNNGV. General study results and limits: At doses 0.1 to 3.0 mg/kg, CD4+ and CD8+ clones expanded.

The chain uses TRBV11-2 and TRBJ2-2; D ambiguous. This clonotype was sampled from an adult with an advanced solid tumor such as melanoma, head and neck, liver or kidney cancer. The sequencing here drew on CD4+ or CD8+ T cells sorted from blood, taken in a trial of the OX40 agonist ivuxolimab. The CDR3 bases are TGTGCCAGCAGCTTCGACACCGGGGAGCTGTTTTTT. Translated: CASSFDTGELFF. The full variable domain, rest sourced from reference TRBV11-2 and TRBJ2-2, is EAGVAQSPRYKIIEKRQSVAFWCNPISGHATLYWYQQILGQGPKLLIQFQNNGVVDDSQLPKDRFSAERLKGVDSTLKIQPAKLEDSAVYLCASSFDTGELFFGEGSRLTVL.